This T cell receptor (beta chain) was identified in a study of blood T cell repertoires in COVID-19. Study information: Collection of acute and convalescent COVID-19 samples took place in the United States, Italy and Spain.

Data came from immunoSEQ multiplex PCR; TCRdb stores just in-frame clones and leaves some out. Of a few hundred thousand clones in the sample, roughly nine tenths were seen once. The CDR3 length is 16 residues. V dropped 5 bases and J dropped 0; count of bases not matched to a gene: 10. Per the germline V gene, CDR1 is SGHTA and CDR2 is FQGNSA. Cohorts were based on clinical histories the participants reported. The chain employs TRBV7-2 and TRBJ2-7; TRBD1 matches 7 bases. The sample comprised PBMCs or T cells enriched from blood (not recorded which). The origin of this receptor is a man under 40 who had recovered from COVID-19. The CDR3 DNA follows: TGTGCCAGCAGCCTAGACGGACAGGCTTCCTCCTACGAGCAGTACTTC. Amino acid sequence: CASSLDGQASSYEQYF.